The 15 T cell receptor beta chains reported below all come from one sample, sequenced in a study of cytomegalovirus exposure and HLA in healthy donors. The data were produced by immunoSEQ multiplex PCR, yet TCRdb's version contains in-frame clones alone and is incomplete. The table lists hundreds of thousands of clones, 86% of them singletons. The source material was PBMCs. Receptor source: a woman younger than 30 in good health and CMV-seronegative.

V is TRBV4-2 and J is TRBJ1-2; D is undetermined. The ends were cut back, 0 bases at V and 0 bases at J, with 8 bases in the middle. Germline-derived CDR1 and CDR2 are LGHNA and YNFKEQ. The CDR3 is 15 residues long. The CDR3 loop is CASSQEGRANYGYTF. The CDR3 DNA sequence: TGTGCCAGCAGCCAAGAAGGGAGAGCTAACTATGGCTACACCTTC.

The J gene is TRBJ2-5, the V gene TRBV6-5; the match to TRBD1 covers 8 bases. The germline V gene has CDR1 MNHEY and CDR2 SVGAGI. The CDR3 covers 14 residues. V trimming: 2 bases; J trimming: 5 bases; junction bases outside the gene matches: 4. The CDR3 bases are TGTGCCAGCAGTTACCAGGGGGCGGGGGAGACCCAGTACTTC. This codes for CASSYQGAGETQYF.

This clone was counted between two and nine times. The chain employs TRBV6-5 and TRBJ2-1; the D gene is possibly TRBD2 (6 bases). The length of the CDR3 is 15 residues. V lost 2 bases to trimming and J lost 0 bases, with 8 bases between them. Germline CDR1 MNHEY, CDR2 SVGAGI. The CDR3 loop reads CASSYERASYNEQFF. The CDR3 bases are TGTGCCAGCAGTTACGAGCGGGCCTCCTACAATGAGCAGTTCTTC.

CDR3 in DNA: TGTGCCAGCAGTTTAACATCGGGACTGATGAACACTGAAGCTTTCTTT. This gives the protein CASSLTSGLMNTEAFF. The chain couples TRBV27 to TRBJ1-1, with D possibly matching TRBD1 (5 bases). Trimming took off 2 bases at V and 0 bases at J, with 13 bases between the two ends. The CDR3 runs 16 residues. Germline V lookup: CDR1 MNHEY, CDR2 SMNVEV (reference sequence).

The J gene is TRBJ2-7, the V gene TRBV12-5, with D possibly being TRBD2 (7 bases). This CDR3 has 17 amino acids. CDR1 is LGHNT, CDR2 FRNRAP, per germline. Trimming took 2 bases from V and 1 from J, leaving 18 bases between them. CDR3 loop: CASGLMPMGGGSYEQYF. In nucleotides, the CDR3 is TGTGCTAGTGGTTTGATGCCTATGGGAGGGGGGTCCTACGAGCAGTACTTC.

V gene TRBV28 combines with J gene TRBJ2-6; unclear D gene. This CDR3 has 16 amino acids. The V gene lost 2 bases and the J gene lost 0 bases, with 8 bases spanning the gap. Germline lookup yields CDR1 MDHEN and CDR2 SYDVKM. CDR3 sequence: CASSLGEPSGANVLTF. The CDR3 DNA reads as TGTGCCAGCAGTTTAGGAGAACCCTCTGGGGCCAACGTCCTGACTTTC.

CDR3 DNA: TGTGCCAGCAGCTTAGCTGGGAGTGGTGAAAAACTGTTTTTT. Encoded protein: CASSLAGSGEKLFF. V is TRBV7-9 and J is TRBJ1-4; the D is unclear. V lost 0 bases, J lost 7 bases, and 9 bases lay in between. From germline, CDR1 is SEHNR and CDR2 FQNEAQ (reference sequence). The CDR3 consists of 14 residues.

The chain recombines TRBV11-1 with TRBJ2-3, with 8 bases fitting TRBD1. The CDR3 spans 16 residues. V lost 5 bases, J lost 1 base, and 8 bases stayed unmatched. Germline V gene data show CDR1 as SGHAT and CDR2 as FQDESV (reference sequence). CDR3 protein: CASSPQGAPGTDTQYF. For the CDR3, the DNA is TGTGCCAGCAGCCCCCAGGGGGCGCCGGGCACAGATACGCAGTATTTT.

The chain is built from TRBV5-1 and TRBJ2-3; D gene uncertain. This CDR3 comprises 13 residues. V was cut by 4 bases and J by 0 bases, with 6 bases left in between. The germline V gene encodes CDR1 SGHRS and CDR2 YFSETQ. CDR3 in DNA: TGCGCCAGCAGCGTCCCTAGCACAGATACGCAGTATTTT. Its protein is CASSVPSTDTQYF.

This clone was seen only once. The V call is TRBV6-5, the J call TRBJ2-7, with 10 positions matching TRBD1. The germline gives CDR1 MNHEY, CDR2 SVGAGI. After removal of 5 bases from V and 3 bases from J, the junction contained 4 bases not matched to a gene. CDR3 length: 14 amino acids. DNA of the CDR3: TGTGCCAGCAGTCTCGGGACAGGGGTCTACGAGCAGTACTTC. Protein: CASSLGTGVYEQYF.

This clone showed up just once. The chain links TRBV27 to TRBJ2-1, with 7 bases that match TRBD1. After removal of 5 bases from V and 6 bases from J, the junction contained 10 bases not matched to a gene. Germline CDR1 reads MNHEY; CDR2 reads SMNVEV (reference sequence). CDR3 length: 15 amino acids. CDR3 amino acids: CASSPPTGLGNEQFF. The CDR3 DNA sequence: TGTGCCAGCAGTCCCCCGACAGGGTTGGGCAATGAGCAGTTCTTC.

This clone appeared once. CDR3 in DNA: TGCGCCAGCAGTGAAGTTCCCAGGGCCTTATTTGGCTACACCTTC. It encodes CASSEVPRALFGYTF. V usage is TRBV10-1 and J usage is TRBJ1-2; D possibly corresponds to TRBD1 (5 bases). CDR1 WNHNN and CDR2 SYGVQD come from the germline V gene (reference sequence). The V and J ends lost 3 bases and 7 bases respectively, with 18 bases between them. The CDR3 loop spans 15 amino acids.

The J gene is TRBJ2-1, the V gene TRBV9; 7 nucleotides match TRBD1. The junction had 10 bases not matched to a gene; V was cut back by 3 bases and J by 7 bases. This CDR3 has 15 amino acids. Germline CDR1 and CDR2: SGDLS and YYNGEE. CDR3 sequence reads: CASSAPGQVGNEQFF. CDR3 nucleotides: TGTGCCAGCAGCGCGCCAGGACAGGTGGGAAATGAGCAGTTCTTC.

This clone was observed once. V gene TRBV2 combines with J gene TRBJ2-1, with a possible D match to TRBD1 (5 bases). CDR1 and CDR2 from the germline V gene are SNHLY and FYNNEI. There are 13 residues in the CDR3. Trimming took 6 bases from V and 7 from J, leaving 13 bases between them. Here the CDR3 reads CASRGPPVNEQFF. The CDR3 DNA is TGTGCCAGCAGGGGGCCCCCTGTTAATGAGCAGTTCTTC. The whole variable domain, remainder taken from reference TRBV2 and TRBJ2-1, is EPEVTQTPSHQVTQMGQEVILRCVPISNHLYFYWYRQILGQKVEFLVSFYNNEISEKSEIFDDQFSVERPDGSNFTLKIRSTKLEDSAMYFCASRGPPVNEQFFGPGTRLTVL.

V gene TRBV29-1 combines with J gene TRBJ2-1, with 12 bases matching TRBD2. CDR3 length equals 15 residues. The trim removed 5 bases at V and 15 bases at J, leaving 17 bases unmatched. CDR1 is SQVTM, CDR2 ANQGSEA, per germline. In nucleotides, the CDR3 is TGCAGCGTTTGCCCGGAGACTAGCGGGAGTTTATGTACGTTCTTC. Its translation is CSVCPETSGSLCTFF.